This entry lists 8 T cell receptor beta chains sequenced from one sample in a study of CD8 T cells in Susac syndrome. RNA, at about 0.45 to 1 ug, was reverse transcribed with random hexamers. TCRdb reanalysed the immunoSEQ multiplex PCR reads using MiXCR and keeps one entry per CDR3 protein. The sample consists of about 180,000 distinct CDR3 sequences, 94% of them appearing once. Sequenced sample: CD4+ T cells from PBMCs. These receptors were taken from a human donor with Susac syndrome.

The rearrangement links TRBV9 to TRBJ2-1; D is perhaps TRBD2 (7 bases). Germline-derived CDR1 and CDR2 are SGDLS and YYNGEE. Deletions cut 5 bases from V and 9 bases from J, with 18 bases between. The CDR3 covers 14 residues. The CDR3 coding sequence is TGTGCCAGCAGTTTAGGGGGGGGCCGGGGTGAGCAGTTCTTC. Its protein is CASSLGGGRGEQFF.

This clonotype has just one count. The CDR3, as DNA: TGTGCCAGCAGTTCCCCAAGGGGCACCTATGGCTACACCTTC. It is translated as CASSSPRGTYGYTF. The chain couples TRBV6-6 to TRBJ1-2, with D possibly matching TRBD1 (5 bases). V lost 4 bases to trimming and J lost 4 bases, with 13 bases between them. Germline CDR1 reads MNHNY; CDR2 reads SVGAGI (reference sequence). The CDR3 runs to 14 residues.

This chain joins TRBV27 and TRBJ2-1; TRBD2 matches 10 bases. With 5 bases clipped from V and 0 bases from J, the junction kept 7 bases outside the gene matches. Germline V gene sequence: CDR1 MNHEY, CDR2 SMNVEV (reference sequence). The CDR3 is made up of 17 amino acids. CDR3 loop: CASSRLAGENSYNEQFF. The CDR3 DNA follows: TGTGCCAGCAGTAGGCTAGCGGGGGAGAACTCCTACAATGAGCAGTTCTTC.

The chain uses TRBV4-2 and TRBJ2-1; 11 positions match TRBD2. The J segment lost 7 bases and the V segment lost 5 bases, leaving 10 bases of the junction unmatched. Germline-derived CDR1 and CDR2 are LGHNA and YNFKEQ. The CDR3 length is 16 residues. In DNA form, the CDR3 reads TGTGCCAGCAGCTGGCAAGCTAGCGGGGGGTTTAATGAGCAGTTCTTC. The encoded protein is CASSWQASGGFNEQFF.

V usage is TRBV12-3 or TRBV12-4 and J usage is TRBJ1-1; D is possibly TRBD1 (6 bases). Between the trimmed V and J ends, which lost 6 bases and 1 base, there was a span of 15 bases. The CDR3 extends over 15 amino acids. DNA for the CDR3: TGTGCCAGCAGAAGGTACGGACAGCAGAACACTGAAGCTTTCTTT. As protein: CASRRYGQQNTEAFF.

This sequence joins TRBV5-1 and TRBJ2-5, with 7 bases lining up with TRBD1. The CDR3 is 14 amino acids. The trim removed 6 bases at V and 2 bases at J, leaving 7 bases unmatched. CDR1 is SGHRS and CDR2 is YFSETQ in the germline V gene. The CDR3 DNA sequence: TGCGCCAGCAACCTTCAGGGGGTACAAGAGACCCAGTACTTC. It yields the protein CASNLQGVQETQYF.

The chain links TRBV12-3 or TRBV12-4 to TRBJ2-1, with 9 bases fitting TRBD1. V was clipped by 4 bases and J by 4 bases; unmatched bases: 5. This CDR3 has 15 residues. CDR3 DNA sequence: TGTGCCAGCAGTTCAACCGGGACAGGGTACAATGAGCAGTTCTTC. This encodes CASSSTGTGYNEQFF.

This chain uses TRBV3-1 with TRBJ2-7, with TRBD1 matching over 9 bases. Losses at the gene ends were 4 bases for V and 10 bases for J; bases not matched to a gene: 8. Germline-derived CDR1 and CDR2 are LGHDT and YNNKEL (reference sequence). This CDR3 has 13 amino acids. The CDR3 DNA reads as TGTGCCAGCAGCCGGGGGACAGGGAGCGATCAGTACTTC. Its protein is CASSRGTGSDQYF.